This entry features one T cell receptor beta chain sequence. CDR3 length: 17 residues. J was trimmed by 4 bases and V by 1 base; bases with no gene match: 7. Per germline, CDR1 SGHTA and CDR2 FQGTGA. This specimen comes from a study of type 1 regulatory T cells. Background on the study: An in vitro protocol generated T-allo10, a Tr1-enriched, alloantigen-specific CD4 T cell product.

TCRdb ran MiXCR on the reads and lists one entry per CDR3 protein. The profile shows some 100,000 distinct CDR3 sequences, around a third of them singletons. This sequence joins TRBV7-3 and TRBJ2-5, with 12 nucleotides matching TRBD2. The source of this sequence is a human donor in good health. The sequenced sample was CD4+ T cells, either the whole sample or a sorted fraction (not recorded which). This CDR3 is CASSLKASGRAGETQYF. Written as DNA, the CDR3 is TGTGCCAGCAGCTTAAAGGCTAGCGGGAGGGCGGGAGAGACCCAGTACTTC.